Below, 16 T cell receptor beta chains from the same sample are listed, as sequenced in a study of shared clonotypes between healthy human individuals. TCRdb's table, derived via immunoSEQ multiplex PCR, lists solely in-frame clones and lacks some. Of about 2 million clones listed, roughly 94% are singletons. The specimen was naive CD4+ T cells sorted from blood. As for subset: CD45RA+ positively selected. These receptors were collected from a man in his late teens or twenties in good health.

V usage is TRBV5-4 and J usage is TRBJ1-2; D might be TRBD1 (5 bases). This CDR3 has 17 residues. V was trimmed by 2 bases and J by 0 bases, leaving 17 bases between them. Germline CDR1 and CDR2: SGHNT and YYREEE (reference sequence). The CDR3 DNA reads TGTGCCAGCAGCTTAAATCCCTCAGGGATCGCTAACTATGGCTACACCTTC. This codes for CASSLNPSGIANYGYTF.

This clone is a singleton in its sample. Other DNA sequences from this sample encode an identical CDR3 as well. This chain connects TRBV18 to TRBJ1-1; D unclear. The germline V gene has CDR1 KGHSH and CDR2 LQKENI. V lost 4 bases and J lost 1, with 7 bases in between. The CDR3 sequence is 13 residues long. The DNA of the CDR3 is TGTGCCAGCTCACACGGAGAGAACACTGAAGCTTTCTTT. Encoded protein: CASSHGENTEAFF.

The chain has TRBV5-1 and TRBJ2-5; perhaps TRBD2 as D (6 bases). V was pared by 4 bases and J by 4 bases, with 8 bases between. Germline CDR1 reads SGHRS; CDR2 reads YFSETQ. The CDR3 totals 12 residues. CDR3 amino acids: CASSRDLETQYF. The DNA for the CDR3 is TGCGCCAGCAGCCGGGACTTAGAGACCCAGTACTTC.

On this clone: Other nucleotide sequences in the sample specify the same CDR3. The V and J genes are TRBV30 and TRBJ1-1; D is uncertain. Germline-derived CDR1 and CDR2 are GTSNPN and SVGIG (reference sequence). The V end was cut by 5 bases, the J end by 4 bases, with 14 bases between. The CDR3 spans 13 residues. The CDR3 coding sequence is TGTGCCTGGTCGTCTGCGGGGAGCACTGAAGCTTTCTTT. Residues: CAWSSAGSTEAFF.

A single count supports this clone. V usage is TRBV6-1 and J usage is TRBJ2-2; 9 nucleotides line up with TRBD1. The germline V gene encodes CDR1 MNHNS and CDR2 SASEGT. The CDR3 has 16 residues. J was trimmed by 6 bases and V by 4 bases; bases with no gene match: 9. The CDR3: CASSASGTGLAGELFF. CDR3 nucleotides: TGTGCCAGCAGTGCCTCCGGGACAGGGTTGGCCGGGGAGCTGTTTTTT.

The chain links TRBV6-5 to TRBJ1-1; TRBD1 matches 7 bases. CDR3 length equals 13 residues. V lost 0 bases to trimming and J lost 9 bases; unmatched junction nucleotides: 4. The germline V gene has CDR1 MNHEY and CDR2 SVGAGI. This CDR3 is CASSYSGDSKAFF. The CDR3 DNA reads TGTGCCAGCAGTTACTCGGGGGACAGTAAAGCTTTCTTT.

The chain is built from TRBV27 and TRBJ2-7; D uncertain. The CDR3 spans 13 residues. CDR1 is MNHEY, CDR2 SMNVEV, per germline (reference sequence). V lost 11 bases and J 2 bases, leaving 16 bases between the germline ends. The CDR3 sequence: CAARDRLTYEQYF. As DNA, the CDR3 is TGTGCCGCCCGCGATCGGCTTACCTACGAGCAGTACTTC.

CDR3 protein: CASSRDAPGEQFF. The CDR3 DNA reads as TGTGCCAGCAGCCGGGACGCCCCGGGGGAGCAGTTCTTC. This chain joins TRBV5-4 and TRBJ2-1; perhaps D is TRBD1 or TRBD2 (5 bases each). The germline CDR1 and CDR2 sequences are SGHNT and YYREEE (reference sequence). V was trimmed by 4 bases and J by 10 bases, leaving 15 bases between them. CDR3 size: 13 residues.

In its sample, this clone was seen once. The chain has TRBV2 and TRBJ1-5; a weak D match, TRBD1 (5 bases). This CDR3 contains 14 residues. Trimming removed 2 bases at V and 6 bases at J, with 11 bases between. Germline V gene sequence: CDR1 SNHLY, CDR2 FYNNEI. DNA of the CDR3: TGTGCCAGCAGTGAATCAAGGGGTGGTCAGCCCCAGCATTTT. Protein: CASSESRGGQPQHF.

This clone was recorded a few times. This sequence joins TRBV18 and TRBJ2-7; D call uncertain. V was pared by 3 bases and J by 4 bases, with 10 bases between. CDR3 length: 13 residues. Germline-derived CDR1 and CDR2 are KGHSH and LQKENI. The CDR3: CASSPEWAYEQYF. CDR3 DNA: TGTGCCAGCTCACCGGAATGGGCATACGAGCAGTACTTC.

The chain links TRBV6-1 to TRBJ1-5; tentatively, D is TRBD1 (5 bases). V was trimmed by 7 bases and J by 0 bases, leaving 10 bases between them. Germline V gives CDR1 MNHNS, CDR2 SASEGT. This CDR3 region has 14 residues. The CDR3 loop is CASTLDSSNQPQHF. CDR3 DNA: TGTGCCAGCACCCTCGACAGTAGCAATCAGCCCCAGCATTTT.

J is TRBJ2-7 and V is TRBV5-4; TRBD1 matches at 11 bases. J was trimmed by 2 bases and V by 4 bases; bases with no gene match: 2. Germline-derived CDR1 and CDR2 are SGHNT and YYREEE (reference sequence). The CDR3 is 14 amino acids. The chain's CDR3 is CASSVDRGPYEQYF. As DNA, the CDR3 is TGTGCCAGCAGCGTGGACAGGGGGCCCTACGAGCAGTACTTC.

V and J are TRBV7-2 and TRBJ2-2; D is possibly TRBD1 (6 bases). The germline gives CDR1 SGHTA, CDR2 FQGNSA. V lost 6 bases and J 7 bases, leaving 18 bases between the germline ends. This CDR3 spans 15 amino acids. CDR3 DNA sequence: TGTGCCAGCAGGCTCCGGGACACCGTGGGCGGGGAGCTGTTTTTT. This sequence encodes CASRLRDTVGGELFF.

This clone was seen just once. The V gene is TRBV2, the J gene TRBJ2-7; weak D call: TRBD1 (5 bases). Germline assignment: CDR1 SNHLY and CDR2 FYNNEI. The CDR3 is made up of 16 amino acids. V was clipped by 3 bases and J by 0 bases, with 15 bases between them. CDR3 amino acids: CASSESDILSSYEQYF. CDR3 coding DNA: TGTGCCAGCAGTGAGTCGGACATCCTTAGCTCCTACGAGCAGTACTTC.

The rearrangement joins TRBV28 to TRBJ1-1, with D uncertain. The CDR3 runs 14 residues. The V end was cut by 3 bases, the J end by 5 bases, with 13 bases between. The V gene's germline CDR1 is MDHEN and CDR2 SYDVKM. In DNA, the CDR3 is TGTGCCAGCAGTTTCGGACGGAGCCGAACTGAAGCTTTCTTT. Residues: CASSFGRSRTEAFF.

The count of this clone is one. The chain carries TRBV7-9 and TRBJ2-3, with 14 bases lining up with TRBD2. Unmatched junction bases numbered 13, after V lost 5 bases and J lost 6 bases. This CDR3 has 18 residues. The germline gives CDR1 SEHNR, CDR2 FQNEAQ (reference sequence). CDR3 sequence reads: CASSLGLAGGTTSDTQYF. The CDR3 DNA follows: TGTGCCAGCAGCCTCGGACTAGCGGGAGGAACCACGTCTGATACGCAGTATTTT.